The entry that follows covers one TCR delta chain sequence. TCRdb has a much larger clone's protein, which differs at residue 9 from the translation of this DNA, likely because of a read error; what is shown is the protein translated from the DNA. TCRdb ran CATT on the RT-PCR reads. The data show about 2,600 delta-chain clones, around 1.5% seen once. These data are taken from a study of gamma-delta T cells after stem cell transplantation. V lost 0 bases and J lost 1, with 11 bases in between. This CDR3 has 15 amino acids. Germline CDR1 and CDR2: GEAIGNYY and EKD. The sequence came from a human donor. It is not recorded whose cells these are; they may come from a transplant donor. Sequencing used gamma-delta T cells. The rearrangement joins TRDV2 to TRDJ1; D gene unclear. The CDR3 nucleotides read TGTGCCTGTGACACCGTATCTGGAGCCACCGATAAACTCATCTTT. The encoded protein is CACDTVSGATDKLIF.